A single sample gave rise to the 14 T cell receptor beta chains below, sequenced in a study of blood T cells in healthy people across ages. A sample-barcoded 5' primer and a J-beta primer mix were used in a second PCR of about 6 to 12 cycles. One entry per CDR3 protein, called by TCRdb with MiXCR from the 5' RACE reads. The sample lists 1.5 million to 2 million distinct CDR3 sequences; about 49% were seen once. The sequencing sample was made of blood. These receptors were collected from a woman between 35 and 50 years old in good health.

This clonotype was observed many times. This chain uses TRBV4-1 with TRBJ2-4; the D gene could be TRBD1 or TRBD2 (5 bases each). This CDR3 spans 16 amino acids. Between the trimmed V and J ends, which lost 0 bases and 7 bases, there was a span of 16 bases. CDR1 and CDR2 (germline): MGHRA, YSYEKL. The CDR3 bases are TGCGCCAGCAGCCAAGAATTCGAGGGGCTAGTGAACATTCAGTACTTC. This encodes CASSQEFEGLVNIQYF.

This clonotype was picked up a small number of times. CDR3 residues: CASRRQGFSTDTQYF. CDR3 nucleotide sequence: TGTGCCAGCAGGAGACAGGGGTTCTCCACAGATACGCAGTATTTT. V and J are TRBV2 and TRBJ2-3, with 8 nucleotides matching TRBD1. The CDR3 runs to 15 residues. Germline V lookup: CDR1 SNHLY, CDR2 FYNNEI. V was pared by 6 bases and J by 2 bases, with 7 bases of the junction left unmatched.

The genes are TRBV6-2 or TRBV6-3 and TRBJ2-1, with 10 nucleotides matching TRBD1. Germline assignment: CDR1 MNHEY and CDR2 SVGEGT. The CDR3 has 15 amino acids. The junction had 6 bases not matched to a gene; V was cut back by 4 bases and J by 6 bases. The CDR3 nucleotides read TGTGCCAGCAGTTTGGGGACAGGGGCCAGCAATGAGCAGTTCTTC. As protein: CASSLGTGASNEQFF.

The CDR3 bases are TGCGCCAGCAGTGGGAGTCAGACAGGACCCTGGACTGAAGCTTTCTTT. Translation gives CASSGSQTGPWTEAFF. V is TRBV10-2 and J is TRBJ1-1; tentative D call: TRBD1 (6 bases). V was cut by 4 bases and J by 5 bases, with 20 bases left in between. The CDR3 covers 16 residues. Germline-derived CDR1 and CDR2 are WSHSY and SAAADI.

This clonotype was counted between two and nine times. The V and J genes are TRBV29-1 and TRBJ1-2; no clear D. The V gene's germline CDR1 is SQVTM and CDR2 ANQGSEA. The length of the CDR3 is 9 residues. The germline V and J ends were trimmed by 2 bases and 7 bases, with 2 bases remaining between them. CDR3 amino acids: CSVERGYTF. The CDR3 region has the DNA TGCAGCGTTGAACGTGGCTACACCTTC.

The rearrangement joins TRBV4-3 to TRBJ2-5, with D tentatively TRBD1 (6 bases). The CDR3 runs to 14 residues. Germline-derived CDR1 and CDR2 are LGHNA and YSLEER. Trimming removed 3 bases from V and 5 bases from J, with 13 bases in between. CDR3 residues: CASSHTDSPETQYF. The CDR3 DNA follows: TGCGCCAGCAGCCATACGGACAGCCCGGAGACCCAGTACTTC.

In its sample, this clonotype was seen a few times. The chain carries TRBV13 and TRBJ2-7, with 9 nucleotides matching TRBD1. This CDR3 comprises 16 residues. CDR1 and CDR2 (germline): PRHDT, FYEKMQ (reference sequence). Trimming at V came to 5 bases and at J to 0 bases, leaving 8 bases not matched to a gene. In DNA, the CDR3 is TGTGCCAGCAGCCCCAGGACAGGGGAAAGCTCCTACGAGCAGTACTTC. It specifies CASSPRTGESSYEQYF.

The chain is built from TRBV10-3 and TRBJ2-7; 9 nucleotides align to TRBD1. CDR1 ENHRY and CDR2 SYGVKD come from the germline V gene. After removal of 3 bases from V and 2 bases from J, the junction contained 8 bases not matched to a gene. The CDR3 runs to 16 residues. The CDR3 nucleotides read TGTGCCATCAGTGATCACCGGGACAGGGCCCCCTACGAGCAGTACTTC. Its translation: CAISDHRDRAPYEQYF.

The chain combines TRBV11-2 with TRBJ2-7; D uncertain. The germline V and J ends were trimmed by 2 bases and 3 bases, with 14 bases remaining between them. The CDR3 is made up of 15 amino acids. Germline CDR1 reads SGHAT; CDR2 reads FQNNGV. CDR3 region: CASSLTQDAIYEQYF. The CDR3 nucleotides read TGTGCCAGCAGCTTAACCCAGGACGCTATCTACGAGCAGTACTTC.

CDR3 loop: CSAYDRSGDYYEQYF. DNA of the CDR3: TGCAGTGCATATGACAGGTCAGGAGACTACTACGAGCAGTACTTC. V is TRBV20-1 and J is TRBJ2-4, with D possibly matching TRBD1 (6 bases). The end of the DNA is better explained by TRBJ2-7, so the J call may be wrong. The CDR3 consists of 15 residues. Germline values: CDR1 DFQATT, CDR2 SNEGSKA (reference sequence).

The rearrangement links TRBV6-5 to TRBJ2-3; D remains ambiguous. Trimming left V 7 bases short and J 1 base short, with 12 bases between. The length of the CDR3 is 14 residues. The germline CDR1 and CDR2 sequences are MNHEY and SVGAGI. In DNA, the CDR3 is TGTGCCAGCACCCCCTCGACCGGCACAGATACGCAGTATTTT. Its protein is CASTPSTGTDTQYF.

This chain joins TRBV7-8 and TRBJ1-2, with 9 bases that match TRBD1. The V segment lost 1 base and the J segment 6 bases; nucleotides outside the gene matches: 3. This CDR3 has 14 amino acids. CDR1 is SGHVS and CDR2 is FQNEAQ in the germline V gene. In nucleotides, the CDR3 is TGTGCCAGCAGCTTAGTACGGACAGGGGATGGCTACACCTTC. This translates into CASSLVRTGDGYTF.

The rearrangement links TRBV24-1 to TRBJ1-2; D gene uncertain. Germline V gene data show CDR1 as KGHDR and CDR2 as SFDVKD. Between the trimmed V and J ends, which lost 1 base and 5 bases, there was a span of 13 bases. The CDR3 loop spans 15 amino acids. In nucleotides, the CDR3 is TGTGCCACCAGTGATTTTGCTGGCGGATTATATGGCTACACCTTC. This sequence encodes CATSDFAGGLYGYTF.

The genes are TRBV29-1 and TRBJ2-3; TRBD2 matches at 10 bases. V dropped 4 bases and J dropped 1; count of bases not matched to a gene: 2. The CDR3 length is 14 residues. The germline gives CDR1 SQVTM, CDR2 ANQGSEA. CDR3 sequence reads: CSVVGLAGTDTQYF. The CDR3 DNA is TGCAGCGTTGTCGGACTAGCGGGCACAGATACGCAGTATTTT.